This TCR beta chain is drawn from a study of blood T cell repertoires in COVID-19. Study in general: T cells, B-cell-depleted T cells, or PBMCs provided the cDNA or gDNA that served as material.

This CDR3 spans 13 amino acids. The germline V gene has CDR1 SGHTA and CDR2 FQGNSA. The junction had 3 bases not matched to a gene; V was cut back by 8 bases and J by 0 bases. As handled by the study authors: Reference gene primers were amplified, and this amplification served to estimate nucleated cell counts. The method was immunoSEQ multiplex PCR; TCRdb's version includes in-frame clones alone and lacks a portion of them. That table furnishes V, J and clone size, whereas the DNA furnished D and trimming. The repertoire holds hundreds of thousands of clones, with around nine tenths as singletons. The sample comprised peripheral blood. The V and J genes are TRBV7-2 and TRBJ1-1; 7 bases are shared with TRBD1. The TCR was taken from a woman aged 55 to 70 who had recovered from COVID-19. CDR3 nucleotide sequence: TGTGCCAGCCGGGGACAGTTGAACACTGAAGCTTTCTTT. It is translated as CASRGQLNTEAFF.